These 20 T cell receptor beta chains came from one sample sequenced in a study of regulatory and conventional T cells in RAG deficiency. The sorted regulatory T cells were CD4+, CD25-high and CD127-low, with genomic DNA sequenced. Produced via immunoSEQ multiplex PCR; TCRdb's table is partial and in-frame only. Here the sample spans roughly 29,000 clones, around nine tenths being singletons. This sample was also put to use in a study of regulatory T cells. That paper adds: The PCR used 52 TRBV and 13 TRBJ primers.

The sample was Tregs sorted from blood. All receptors derive from a human donor in good health.

The chain employs TRBV18 and TRBJ1-2; D might be TRBD1 (6 bases). This CDR3 is built from 13 residues. Trimming cost V 2 bases and J 8 bases, with 12 bases left between them. Germline V gene sequence: CDR1 KGHSH, CDR2 LQKENI. In DNA, the CDR3 is TGTGCCAGCTCACCAACTAGACAGGAAGGCTACACCTTC. The encoded protein is CASSPTRQEGYTF.

This chain links TRBV19 with TRBJ2-1; 14 nucleotides align to TRBD2. With 1 base clipped from V and 9 bases from J, the junction kept 2 bases outside the gene matches. The CDR3 sequence is 15 residues long. The V gene's germline CDR1 is LNHDA and CDR2 SQIVND (reference sequence). In nucleotides, the CDR3 is TGTGCCAGTAGTATAGGTGGACTAGCGGGGGGTGAGCAGTTCTTC. Translating gives CASSIGGLAGGEQFF. Supplemented by reference TRBV19 and TRBJ2-1, the full variable domain reads DGGITQSPKYLFRKEGQNVTLSCEQNLNHDAMYWYRQDPGQGLRLIYYSQIVNDFQKGDIAEGYSVSREKKESFPLTVTSAQKNPTAFYLCASSIGGLAGGEQFFGPGTRLTVL.

The genes are TRBV19 and TRBJ2-2; TRBD1 matches at 11 bases. CDR1 LNHDA and CDR2 SQIVND come from the germline V gene (reference sequence). The CDR3 has 16 amino acids. V was clipped by 3 bases and J by 4 bases; unmatched bases: 4. CDR3 coding DNA: TGTGCCAGTAGTATGAGGGGGACAGGGGGCACCGGGGAGCTGTTTTTT. Its translation is CASSMRGTGGTGELFF. The full variable domain, in which reference TRBV19 and TRBJ2-2 provide the parts outside the CDR3, is DGGITQSPKYLFRKEGQNVTLSCEQNLNHDAMYWYRQDPGQGLRLIYYSQIVNDFQKGDIAEGYSVSREKKESFPLTVTSAQKNPTAFYLCASSMRGTGGTGELFFGEGSRLTVL.

The chain links TRBV19 to TRBJ2-3; no firm D call. There are 12 residues in the CDR3. V was cut by 5 bases and J by 0 bases, with 3 bases left in between. Per the germline V gene, CDR1 is LNHDA and CDR2 is SQIVND (reference sequence). CDR3: CASSPSTDTQYF. CDR3 in DNA: TGTGCCAGTAGTCCGAGCACAGATACGCAGTATTTT.

In its sample, this clone was seen a few times. The rearrangement joins TRBV9 to TRBJ2-7, with a possible D match to TRBD1 (5 bases). Germline V CDR1 and CDR2: SGDLS, YYNGEE. V was shortened by 2 bases and J by 2 bases, with 11 bases between the two germline ends. The CDR3 length is 14 residues. Written as DNA, the CDR3 is TGTGCCAGCAGCGTTTGGGGCGTACCCTACGAGCAGTACTTC. Residues: CASSVWGVPYEQYF.

The chain carries TRBV28 and TRBJ1-1, with D possibly matching TRBD1 (6 bases). Germline-derived CDR1 and CDR2 are MDHEN and SYDVKM. V was cut by 3 bases and J by 14 bases, with 19 bases left in between. The CDR3 totals 13 residues. CDR3 region: CASSFGGQRKYFF. The CDR3 DNA sequence: TGTGCCAGCAGTTTTGGGGGCCAACGGAAGTACTTCTTT.

The chain links TRBV6-1 to TRBJ2-3; 11 bases line up with TRBD2. The CDR3 spans 15 residues. The V and J ends lost 7 bases and 2 bases, in that order; junction bases with no gene match: 5. The germline V gene encodes CDR1 MNHNS and CDR2 SASEGT. The DNA for the CDR3 is TGTGCCAGCAACCGACTAGCGGGGACCACAGATACGCAGTATTTT. This codes for CASNRLAGTTDTQYF.

This clone was recorded only once. The V call is TRBV6-6, the J call TRBJ1-1; D ambiguous. The germline V gene encodes CDR1 MNHNY and CDR2 SVGAGI (reference sequence). With 6 bases removed from V and 7 bases from J, the gap between germline ends came to 18 bases. The CDR3 runs to 14 residues. The CDR3 bases are TGTGCCAGCAGAGCTCGGTCCGTCCCCCTTGAAGCTTTCTTT. Translated: CASRARSVPLEAFF.

The gene calls are TRBV7-8 and TRBJ1-2; 8 positions agree with TRBD1. Germline V gene sequence: CDR1 SGHVS, CDR2 FQNEAQ. The CDR3 length is 17 residues. Unmatched junction bases numbered 11, after V lost 1 base and J lost 4 bases. The CDR3 bases are TGTGCCAGCAGCTTAGGCTTCATTACAGGGGGAGGCTATGGCTACACCTTC. Translation gives CASSLGFITGGGYGYTF.

This clone appeared a single time. The chain recombines TRBV10-1 with TRBJ2-3; D unresolved. The ends were cut back, 6 bases at V and 1 base at J, with 8 bases in the middle. The CDR3 runs 13 residues. The germline CDR1 and CDR2 sequences are WNHNN and SYGVQD (reference sequence). The CDR3 nucleotides read TGCGCCAGCAGCCCCCGGGGCACAGATACGCAGTATTTT. This encodes CASSPRGTDTQYF.

The chain has TRBV6-5 and TRBJ2-2; weak D call: TRBD2 (6 bases). V dropped 6 bases and J dropped 1 base, with 12 bases sitting between them. The germline CDR1 and CDR2 sequences are MNHEY and SVGAGI. There are 15 residues in the CDR3. Here the CDR3 reads CASRTPGLNTGELFF. The DNA for the CDR3 is TGTGCCAGCAGAACCCCGGGACTGAACACCGGGGAGCTGTTTTTT.

The chain links TRBV19 to TRBJ1-2, with TRBD1 matching 8 bases. Looked up from germline, CDR1 is LNHDA and CDR2 is SQIVND (reference sequence). The trim removed 7 bases at V and 6 bases at J, leaving 13 bases unmatched. This CDR3 is built from 15 residues. The CDR3 protein is CASTPLQWTGNGYTF. CDR3 nucleotides: TGTGCCAGTACCCCCCTACAATGGACAGGGAATGGCTACACCTTC.

The chain carries TRBV19 and TRBJ2-3; D unresolved. CDR1 and CDR2 (germline): LNHDA, SQIVND (reference sequence). This CDR3 is built from 14 residues. V lost 8 bases to trimming and J lost 6 bases, with 18 bases between them. The DNA of the CDR3 is TGTGCCAGTGGTACGCCCCGGAGCCCGGATACGCAGTATTTT. The encoded protein is CASGTPRSPDTQYF.

The rearrangement links TRBV5-1 to TRBJ1-1; D remains ambiguous. Germline V gene data show CDR1 as SGHRS and CDR2 as YFSETQ. The CDR3 sequence is 13 residues long. V dropped 2 bases and J dropped 1 base, with 6 bases sitting between them. This CDR3 reads CASSFTRNTEAFF. The CDR3 DNA sequence: TGCGCCAGCAGCTTCACAAGGAACACTGAAGCTTTCTTT.

V and J are TRBV4-1 and TRBJ2-7; D not certain. Trimming took off 1 base at V and 3 bases at J, with 10 bases between the two ends. Germline loops: CDR1 MGHRA, CDR2 YSYEKL. The CDR3 is 14 residues long. The CDR3 loop is CASSQGDIRYEQYF. The DNA of the CDR3 is TGCGCCAGCAGCCAAGGAGATATCCGCTACGAGCAGTACTTC.

This clone was seen a single time. In nucleotides, the CDR3 is TGTGCCAGTAGCCGCAGGAGCTCCTATAATTCACCCCTCCACTTT. This sequence encodes CASSRRSSYNSPLHF. The V call is TRBV19, the J call TRBJ1-6, with D uncertain. Trimming stripped 6 bases from V and 0 bases from J, with 9 bases between. There are 15 residues in the CDR3. The germline V gene has CDR1 LNHDA and CDR2 SQIVND (reference sequence).

In DNA form, the CDR3 reads TGTGCCAGCTCGCGGGACGGACTGGGAGAAAAACTGTTTTTT. Translated, it gives CASSRDGLGEKLFF. The chain is built from TRBV18 and TRBJ1-4; D possibly corresponds to TRBD1 (5 bases). Trimming removed 6 bases from V and 8 bases from J, with 16 bases in between. The germline gives CDR1 KGHSH, CDR2 LQKENI. There are 14 residues in the CDR3. The variable domain in full, completed from reference TRBV18 and TRBJ1-4, reads NAGVMQNPRHLVRRRGQEARLRCSPMKGHSHVYWYRQLPEEGLKFMVYLQKENIIDESGMPKERFSAEFPKEGPSILRIQQVVRGDSAAYFCASSRDGLGEKLFFGSGTQLSVL.

This chain connects TRBV29-1 to TRBJ2-3; D uncertain. Germline CDR1 and CDR2: SQVTM and ANQGSEA. The CDR3 is made up of 13 amino acids. Deletions cut 0 bases from V and 11 bases from J, with 15 bases between. The CDR3 DNA sequence: TGCAGCGTTGAAGAAAATTGGATGGGGAAGCAGTATTTT. It is translated as CSVEENWMGKQYF.

CDR3 sequence: CASSQRETQYF. For the CDR3, the DNA is TGTGCCAGCTCACAACGGGAGACCCAGTACTTC. The genes are TRBV18 and TRBJ2-5; D unresolved. V was pared by 4 bases and J by 5 bases, with 5 bases between. The CDR3 totals 11 residues. The germline V gene encodes CDR1 KGHSH and CDR2 LQKENI.

The genes are TRBV12-5 and TRBJ2-7; D perhaps matches TRBD1 (6 bases). Germline V gene lookup returns CDR1 LGHNT and CDR2 FRNRAP. CDR3 length equals 14 residues. The ends were cut back, 2 bases at V and 3 bases at J, with 11 bases in the middle. CDR3 in amino acids: CASGLWGPSYEQYF. In DNA, the CDR3 is TGTGCTAGTGGTTTGTGGGGGCCGAGCTACGAGCAGTACTTC.